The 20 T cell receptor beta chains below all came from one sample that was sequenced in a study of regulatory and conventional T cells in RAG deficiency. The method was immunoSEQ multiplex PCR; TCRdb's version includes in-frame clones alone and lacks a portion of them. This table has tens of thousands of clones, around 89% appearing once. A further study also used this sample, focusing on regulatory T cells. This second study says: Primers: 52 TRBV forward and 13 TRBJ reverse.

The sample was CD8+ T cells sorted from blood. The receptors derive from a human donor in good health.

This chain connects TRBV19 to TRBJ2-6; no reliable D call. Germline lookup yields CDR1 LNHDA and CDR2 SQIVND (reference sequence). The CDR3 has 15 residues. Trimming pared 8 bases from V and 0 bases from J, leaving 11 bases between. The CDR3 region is CASADNGSGANVLTF. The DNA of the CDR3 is TGTGCCAGTGCCGACAACGGCTCTGGGGCCAACGTCCTGACTTTC.

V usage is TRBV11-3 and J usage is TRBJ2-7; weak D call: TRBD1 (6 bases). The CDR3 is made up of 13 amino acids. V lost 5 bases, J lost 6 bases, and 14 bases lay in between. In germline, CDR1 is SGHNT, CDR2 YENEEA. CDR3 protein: CASSTRTGFEQYF. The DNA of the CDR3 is TGTGCCAGCAGCACAAGAACAGGGTTCGAGCAGTACTTC.

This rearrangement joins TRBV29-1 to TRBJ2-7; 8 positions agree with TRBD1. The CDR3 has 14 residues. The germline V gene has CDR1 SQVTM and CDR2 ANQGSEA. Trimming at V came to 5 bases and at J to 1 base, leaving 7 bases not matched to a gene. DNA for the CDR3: TGCAGCGTTATCAACCGGGACAGGTCCTACGAGCAGTACTTC. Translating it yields CSVINRDRSYEQYF.

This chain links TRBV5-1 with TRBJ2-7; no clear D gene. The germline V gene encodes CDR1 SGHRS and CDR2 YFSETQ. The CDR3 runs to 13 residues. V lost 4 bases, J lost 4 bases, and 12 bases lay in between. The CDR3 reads CASSKDGSYEQYF. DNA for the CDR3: TGCGCCAGCAGCAAAGACGGCTCATACGAGCAGTACTTC.

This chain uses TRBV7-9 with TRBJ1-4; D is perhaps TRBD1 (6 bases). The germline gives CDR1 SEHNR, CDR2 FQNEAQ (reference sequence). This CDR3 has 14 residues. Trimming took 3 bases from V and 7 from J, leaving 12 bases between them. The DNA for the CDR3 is TGTGCCAGCAGCTTGACAGGAGGGCCTGAAAAACTGTTTTTT. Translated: CASSLTGGPEKLFF.

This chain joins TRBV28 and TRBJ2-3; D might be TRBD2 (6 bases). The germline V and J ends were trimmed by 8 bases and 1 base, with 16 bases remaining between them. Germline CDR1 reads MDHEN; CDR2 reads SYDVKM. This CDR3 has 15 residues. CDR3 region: CASAAPGLRTDTQYF. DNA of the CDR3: TGTGCCAGCGCCGCACCGGGACTGCGCACAGATACGCAGTATTTT.

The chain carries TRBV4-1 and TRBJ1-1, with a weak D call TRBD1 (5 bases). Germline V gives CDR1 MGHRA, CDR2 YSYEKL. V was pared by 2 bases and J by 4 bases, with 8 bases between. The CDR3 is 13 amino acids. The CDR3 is CASSQQTATEAFF. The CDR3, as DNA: TGCGCCAGCAGCCAACAGACAGCCACTGAAGCTTTCTTT.

The CDR3 is CASSRTSGGAGDTQYF. The CDR3 DNA reads TGTGCCAGCTCGCGAACTAGCGGGGGGGCCGGAGATACGCAGTATTTT. The J gene is TRBJ2-3, the V gene TRBV18; 13 bases match TRBD2. Losses at the gene ends were 6 bases for V and 5 bases for J; bases not matched to a gene: 8. CDR1 and CDR2 from the germline V gene are KGHSH and LQKENI. This CDR3 is built from 16 residues.

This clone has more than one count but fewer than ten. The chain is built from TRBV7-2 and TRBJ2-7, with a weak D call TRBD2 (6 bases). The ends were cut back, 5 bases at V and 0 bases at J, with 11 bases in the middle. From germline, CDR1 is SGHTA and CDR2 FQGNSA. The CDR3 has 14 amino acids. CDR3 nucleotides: TGTGCCAGCAGCCCCCGGGACTCCTCCTACGAGCAGTACTTC. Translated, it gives CASSPRDSSYEQYF.

The CDR3 sequence: CSVGGLGGYAEAFF. The DNA for the CDR3 is TGCAGCGTTGGGGGTTTGGGGGGGTACGCTGAAGCTTTCTTT. J is TRBJ1-1 and V is TRBV29-1, with D perhaps matching TRBD1 (5 bases). Looked up from germline, CDR1 is SQVTM and CDR2 is ANQGSEA. Deletions cut 4 bases from V and 6 bases from J, with 18 bases between. This CDR3 region has 14 residues.

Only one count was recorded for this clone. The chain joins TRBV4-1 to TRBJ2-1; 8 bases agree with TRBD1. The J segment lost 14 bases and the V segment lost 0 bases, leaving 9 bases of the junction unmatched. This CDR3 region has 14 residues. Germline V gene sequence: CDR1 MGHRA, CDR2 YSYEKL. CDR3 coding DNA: TGCGCCAGCAGCCAAGATCACGAGGACAGGGCAAAGTTCTTC. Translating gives CASSQDHEDRAKFF.

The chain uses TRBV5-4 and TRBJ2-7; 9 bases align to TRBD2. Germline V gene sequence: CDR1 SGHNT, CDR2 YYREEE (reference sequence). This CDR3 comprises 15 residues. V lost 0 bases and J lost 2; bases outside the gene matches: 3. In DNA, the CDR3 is TGTGCCAGCAGCTTGGGTAGCGGGGGCCCCTACGAGCAGTACTTC. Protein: CASSLGSGGPYEQYF.

CDR3 protein: CASSLRLAGTYNEQFF. As DNA, the CDR3 is TGCGCCAGCAGCCTACGACTAGCGGGTACCTACAATGAGCAGTTCTTC. The rearrangement links TRBV4-1 to TRBJ2-1; 10 bases are shared with TRBD2. Germline V gene lookup returns CDR1 MGHRA and CDR2 YSYEKL. The V gene end was trimmed by 4 bases and the J gene end by 2 bases; junction bases not matched to a gene: 5. There are 16 residues in the CDR3.

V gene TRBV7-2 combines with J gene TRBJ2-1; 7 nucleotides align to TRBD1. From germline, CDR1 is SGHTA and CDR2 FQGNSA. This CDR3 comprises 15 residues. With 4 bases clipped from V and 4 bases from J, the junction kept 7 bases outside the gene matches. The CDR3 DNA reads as TGTGCCAGCAGCTGGACAGGTGGACGGTACAATGAGCAGTTCTTC. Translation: CASSWTGGRYNEQFF.

The CDR3 nucleotides are TGTGCCAGCAGCACCGGGACTCTTGCAACTAATGAAAAACTGTTTTTT. It is translated as CASSTGTLATNEKLFF. The J gene is TRBJ1-4, the V gene TRBV9, with D perhaps TRBD1 (5 bases). Trimming took 4 bases from V and 0 from J, leaving 13 bases between them. CDR3 size: 16 residues. The germline CDR1 and CDR2 sequences are SGDLS and YYNGEE.

This CDR3 is CASSLTGPKTSEQFF. The CDR3 region has the DNA TGCGCCAGCAGCCTCACCGGACCCAAGACCAGTGAGCAGTTCTTC. The chain carries TRBV5-1 and TRBJ2-1, with D uncertain. Germline loops: CDR1 SGHRS, CDR2 YFSETQ. The CDR3 totals 15 residues. The V end lost 4 bases, the J end lost 9 bases, and 20 bases lay between the germline ends.

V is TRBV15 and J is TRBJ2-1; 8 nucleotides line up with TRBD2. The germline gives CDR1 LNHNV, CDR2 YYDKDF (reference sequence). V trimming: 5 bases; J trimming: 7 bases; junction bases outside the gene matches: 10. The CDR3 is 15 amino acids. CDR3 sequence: CATSAPGQRENEQFF. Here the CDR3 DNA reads TGTGCCACCAGCGCCCCCGGTCAGCGGGAGAATGAGCAGTTCTTC.

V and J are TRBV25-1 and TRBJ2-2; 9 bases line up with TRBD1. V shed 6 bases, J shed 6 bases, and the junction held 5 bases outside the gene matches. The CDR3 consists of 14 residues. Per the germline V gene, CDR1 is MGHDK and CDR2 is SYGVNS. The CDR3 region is CASRDRGIAGELFF. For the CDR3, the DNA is TGTGCCAGCAGGGACAGGGGAATAGCCGGGGAGCTGTTTTTT.

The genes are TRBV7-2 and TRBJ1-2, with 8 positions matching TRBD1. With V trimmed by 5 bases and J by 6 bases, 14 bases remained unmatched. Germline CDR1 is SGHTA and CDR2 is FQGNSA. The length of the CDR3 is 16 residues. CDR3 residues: CASSQAPGQGAHGYTF. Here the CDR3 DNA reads TGTGCCAGCAGCCAAGCCCCCGGCCAGGGGGCGCATGGCTACACCTTC.

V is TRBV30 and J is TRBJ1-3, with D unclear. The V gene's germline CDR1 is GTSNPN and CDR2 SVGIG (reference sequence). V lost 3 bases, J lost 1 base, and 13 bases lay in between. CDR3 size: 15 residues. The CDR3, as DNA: TGTGCCTGGAGCCCAATCGAAAGGTCTGGAAACACCATATATTTT. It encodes CAWSPIERSGNTIYF.